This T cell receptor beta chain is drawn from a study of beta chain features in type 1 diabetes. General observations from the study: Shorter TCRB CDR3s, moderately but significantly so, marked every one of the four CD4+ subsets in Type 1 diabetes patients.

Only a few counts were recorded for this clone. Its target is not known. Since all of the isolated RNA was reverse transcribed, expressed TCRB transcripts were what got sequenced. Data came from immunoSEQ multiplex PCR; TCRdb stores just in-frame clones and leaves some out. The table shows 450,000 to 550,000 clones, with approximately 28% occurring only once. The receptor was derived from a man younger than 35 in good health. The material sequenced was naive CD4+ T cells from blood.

The CDR3 DNA reads TGTGCCAGTAGTATAGTGGCATCGGGGACAGGGGGCTTGGAGACCCAGTACTTC. Translating it yields CASSIVASGTGGLETQYF. The rearrangement uses TRBV19 and TRBJ2-5; 12 nucleotides agree with TRBD1. Germline-derived CDR1 and CDR2 are LNHDA and SQIVND (reference sequence). With 1 base clipped from V and 5 bases from J, the junction kept 11 bases outside the gene matches. The CDR3 is 18 residues long.